The source of this T cell receptor (beta chain) is a study of shared clonotypes between healthy human individuals (dated by TCRdb to between 2020 and 2021). A note on the overall study: A few men and two women, aged 18 to 49 years, made up the cohort. For each donor, CD4 naive and CD4 memory were each run on three plates, CD8 naive on two plates, and CD8 memory on one plate. Blood TCR repertoires of roughly five healthy adults were deeply sequenced to estimate repertoire size and the extent of clonotype sharing between individuals. To increase sequencing depth and limit assay-specific biases, TCR repertoire library preparation and sequencing were carried out by different laboratories using diverse techniques. Each donor's leukapheresis produced roughly between roughly 0.9 and 8.9 billion PBMCs. The paper as a whole reports these results and caveats: The small number of donors limited the genetic and exposure-history diversity represented. Sharing across several donors was observed for about 4.8% of naive CD4, 3% to 3.5% of naive CD8, 2% to 2.5% of memory CD4, and 0.4% of memory CD8 clonotypes. Pairwise subsampling indicated that sequencing depth was expected to affect the degree of clonotype sharing among donors. Naive subsets generally had larger estimated clonotype richness than memory subsets did. Sampling was limited to blood, and TCR repertoires in tissue likely differ from TCR repertoires in blood. Compared with non-shared clonotypes, clonotypes shared by all four sorted-subset donors had higher generation probabilities. Rarefaction of sorted-subset datasets indicated incomplete sequencing despite the large sequencing depth.

Using the deep immunoSEQ assay, TCR CDR3 regions were amplified from genomic DNA by multiplex PCR. Genomic DNA extracted from each cell subset was distributed evenly over all wells of several immunoSEQ 96-well plates, and each plate served as one replicate. For sorted subsets, around 200 ng genomic DNA, equal to about 30,000 T cell genomes, was loaded into each replicate PCR. Purified libraries were measured with a Qubit 3.0 fluorometer, size-checked on a Bioanalyzer 2100, and measured again with the KAPA Library Quantification kit. Every immunoSEQ 96-well plate was sequenced on a separate single-read 150-cycle Illumina NextSeq 550 flow cell. The published analysis was carried out like this. Because the immunoSEQ output held only junctional sequences and lacked quality scores, the filtering could not match the filtering applied to full-length reads. To assign V/J genes and CDR3, sequences were annotated against IMGT germline references using PyIR, a Python wrapper for IgBLAST v1.9. Reads with weak V/J assignments (E-value above 1e-6), missing CDR3, stop codons, out-of-frame junctions, or ambiguous translated residues were removed. V3J clonotypes were defined as sequences sharing an identical inferred V gene, J gene, and CDR3 amino acid sequence. Percentage overlap between repertoires was computed as shared unique clonotypes divided by the size of the smaller repertoire. Three approaches were used to assess repertoire richness: RTK rarefaction, the Chao1 estimator, and Recon v2.1 estimates of unobserved clonotypes. Generation probabilities were computed with OLGA for all TCRbeta clonotypes obtained by the gDNA method from four donors. In its TCRdb copy, this immuneACCESS table keeps in-frame sequences only and misses some clones. Where compared with another copy, unresolved V genes explain less than half of these, and the others have no known cause. D and trimming come from the DNA, and the V and J calls and clone size come from that table. The sample includes fewer than 3 million clones, with approximately 90% observed a single time. Together, the top ten hold 0.37% of the sample.

A distance of 15 bases separates the germline ends of V and J, which lose 9 bases and 5 bases respectively. CDR1 and CDR2 (LNHDA, SQIVND) derive from the germline V gene (reference sequence). Including cysteine and phenylalanine, the CDR3 has 13 amino acids. Only the CDR3 portion is preserved as DNA: 39 bases, with reading frame beginning at the first base. As concerns this clone: Its antigen target is currently unknown. No base-level quality is on record; no much larger clone is a single base apart.

Healthy HIV-negative adults with no recently reported acute infections or vaccinations were included as donors. Every donor was a Caucasian adult living in Nashville, Tennessee, USA. Magnetic negative selection was used to enrich CD4+ T cells, after which naive cells were positively selected on CD45RA and the negative fraction became the memory subset. Blood was obtained by leukapheresis, after which PBMCs were separated by Ficoll-Histopaque density gradient centrifugation and cryopreserved in liquid nitrogen vapor phase. Analytical flow cytometry was used to check the purity and quantity of each magnetically sorted T cell population. Genomic DNA was isolated from each sorted fraction and quantified by UV absorbance on a Nanodrop 2000c.

This clonotype was sampled from a man between 18 and 29 years old in good health. Some clones in this sample may be carry-over from other donors' samples. Sequences were obtained from naive CD4+ T cells from PBMCs. The intended sense of this specimen's cell subset or site label: CD45RA+ positively selected. Recombination linked TRBV19 to TRBJ2-3, with an unclear D gene assignment. CDR3 loop: CASHPQLGDTQYF. The DNA is as follows: TGTGCCAGCCACCCGCAGCTGGGAGATACGCAGTATTTT.